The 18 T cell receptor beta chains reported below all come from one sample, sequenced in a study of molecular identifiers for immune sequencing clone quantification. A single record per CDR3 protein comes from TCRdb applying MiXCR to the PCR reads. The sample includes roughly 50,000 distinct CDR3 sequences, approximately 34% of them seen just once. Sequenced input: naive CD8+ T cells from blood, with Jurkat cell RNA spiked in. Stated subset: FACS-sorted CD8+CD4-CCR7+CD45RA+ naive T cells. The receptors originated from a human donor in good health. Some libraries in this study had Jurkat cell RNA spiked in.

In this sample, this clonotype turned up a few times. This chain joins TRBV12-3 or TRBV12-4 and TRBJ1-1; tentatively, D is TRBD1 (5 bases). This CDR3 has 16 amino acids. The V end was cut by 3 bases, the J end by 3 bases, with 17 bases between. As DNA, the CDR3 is TGTGCCAGCAGTTTCGAGGCAGGGAGGACGGACACTGAAGCTTTCTTT. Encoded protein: CASSFEAGRTDTEAFF.

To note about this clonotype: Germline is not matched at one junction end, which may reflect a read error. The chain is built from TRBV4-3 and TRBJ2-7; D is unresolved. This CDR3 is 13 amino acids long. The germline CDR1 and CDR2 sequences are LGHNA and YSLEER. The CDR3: CSSSHGRGDEQYF. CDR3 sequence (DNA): TGCTCCAGCAGCCACGGACGCGGCGACGAGCAGTACTTC.

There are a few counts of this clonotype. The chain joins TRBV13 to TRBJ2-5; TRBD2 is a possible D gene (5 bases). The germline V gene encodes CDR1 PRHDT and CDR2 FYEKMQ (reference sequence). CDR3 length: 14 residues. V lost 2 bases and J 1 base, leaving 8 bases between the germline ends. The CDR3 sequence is CASSLPAAQETQYF. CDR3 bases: TGTGCCAGCAGCTTACCAGCGGCCCAAGAGACCCAGTACTTC.

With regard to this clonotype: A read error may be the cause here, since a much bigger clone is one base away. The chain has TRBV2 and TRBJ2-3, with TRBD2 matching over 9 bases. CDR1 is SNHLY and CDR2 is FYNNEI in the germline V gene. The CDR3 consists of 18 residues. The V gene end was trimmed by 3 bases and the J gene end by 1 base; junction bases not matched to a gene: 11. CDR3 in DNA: TGTGCCAGCAGTGAGATCAGCGGGAGGCCCTCTGGCACAGATACGCAGTATTTT. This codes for CASSEISGRPSGTDTQYF.

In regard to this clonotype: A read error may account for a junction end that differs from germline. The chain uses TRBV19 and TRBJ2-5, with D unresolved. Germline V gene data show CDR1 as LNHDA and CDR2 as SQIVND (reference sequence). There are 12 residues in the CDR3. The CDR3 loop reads CASSQPAEPQYF. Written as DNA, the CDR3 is TGTGCCAGTAGCCAACCGGCAGAGCCCCAGTACTTC.

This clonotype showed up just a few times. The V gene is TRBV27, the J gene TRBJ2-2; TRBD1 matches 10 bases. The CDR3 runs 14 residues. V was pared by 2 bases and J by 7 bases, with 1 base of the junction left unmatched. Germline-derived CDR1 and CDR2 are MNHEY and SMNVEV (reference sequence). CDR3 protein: CASSLGTGVGELFF. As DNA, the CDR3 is TGTGCCAGCAGTTTAGGGACAGGGGTCGGGGAGCTGTTTTTT.

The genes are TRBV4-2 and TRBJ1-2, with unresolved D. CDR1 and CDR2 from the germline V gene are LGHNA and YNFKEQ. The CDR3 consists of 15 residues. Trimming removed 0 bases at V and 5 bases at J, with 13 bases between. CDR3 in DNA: TGTGCCAGCAGCCAAGAAGAGCGAGGGTTTTATGGCTACACCTTC. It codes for CASSQEERGFYGYTF.

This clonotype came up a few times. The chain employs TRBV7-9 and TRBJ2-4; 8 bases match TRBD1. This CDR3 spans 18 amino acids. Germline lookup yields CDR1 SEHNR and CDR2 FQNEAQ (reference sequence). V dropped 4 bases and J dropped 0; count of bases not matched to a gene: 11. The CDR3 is CASSSIEQGALAKNIQYF. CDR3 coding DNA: TGTGCCAGCAGCTCAATAGAGCAGGGGGCCTTAGCCAAAAACATTCAGTACTTC.

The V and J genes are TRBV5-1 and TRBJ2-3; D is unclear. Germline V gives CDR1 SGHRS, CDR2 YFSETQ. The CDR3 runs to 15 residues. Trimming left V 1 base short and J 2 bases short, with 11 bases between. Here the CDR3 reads CASSLLDPITDTQYF. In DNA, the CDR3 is TGCGCCAGCAGCTTGTTGGACCCGATCACAGATACGCAGTATTTT.

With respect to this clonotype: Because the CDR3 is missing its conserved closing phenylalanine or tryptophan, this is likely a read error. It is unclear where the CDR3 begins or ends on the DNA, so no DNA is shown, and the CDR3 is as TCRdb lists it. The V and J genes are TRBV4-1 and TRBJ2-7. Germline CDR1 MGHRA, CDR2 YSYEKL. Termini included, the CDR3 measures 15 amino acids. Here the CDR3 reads CASSPNEIPPYEQDI.

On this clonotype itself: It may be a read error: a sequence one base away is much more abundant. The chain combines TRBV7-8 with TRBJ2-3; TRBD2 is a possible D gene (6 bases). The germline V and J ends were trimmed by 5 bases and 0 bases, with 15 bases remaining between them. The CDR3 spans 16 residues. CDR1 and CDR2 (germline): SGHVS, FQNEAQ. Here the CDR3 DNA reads TGTGCCAGCAGCCCTCGGCGGGACCCTAGCACAGATACGCAGTATTTT. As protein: CASSPRRDPSTDTQYF.

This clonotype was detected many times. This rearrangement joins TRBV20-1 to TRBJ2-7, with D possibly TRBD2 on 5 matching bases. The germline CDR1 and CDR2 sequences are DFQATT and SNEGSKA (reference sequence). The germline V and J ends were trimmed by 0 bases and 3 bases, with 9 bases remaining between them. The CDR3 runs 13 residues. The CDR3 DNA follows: TGCAGTGCTAGAGATCATGGGAGCTACGAGCAGTACTTC. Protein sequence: CSARDHGSYEQYF.

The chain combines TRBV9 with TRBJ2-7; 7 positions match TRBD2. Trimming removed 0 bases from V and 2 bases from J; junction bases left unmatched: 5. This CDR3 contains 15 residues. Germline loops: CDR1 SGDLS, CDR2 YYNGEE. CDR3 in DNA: TGTGCCAGCAGCGTAGCCCGGGAGGTCACCTACGAGCAGTACTTC. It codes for CASSVAREVTYEQYF.

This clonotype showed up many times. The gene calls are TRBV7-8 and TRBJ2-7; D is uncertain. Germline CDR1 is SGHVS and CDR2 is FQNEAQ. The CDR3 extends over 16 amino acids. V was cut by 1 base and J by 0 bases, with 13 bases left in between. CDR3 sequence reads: CASSLGPGWSSYEQYF. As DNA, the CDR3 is TGTGCCAGCAGCTTAGGCCCCGGGTGGAGCTCCTACGAGCAGTACTTC.

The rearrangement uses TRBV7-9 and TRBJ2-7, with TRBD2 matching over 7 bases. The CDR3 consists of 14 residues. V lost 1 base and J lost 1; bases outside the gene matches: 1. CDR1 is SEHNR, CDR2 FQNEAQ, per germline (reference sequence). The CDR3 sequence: CASSLVAGSYEQYF. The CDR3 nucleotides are TGTGCCAGCAGCTTAGTAGCGGGTTCCTACGAGCAGTACTTC.

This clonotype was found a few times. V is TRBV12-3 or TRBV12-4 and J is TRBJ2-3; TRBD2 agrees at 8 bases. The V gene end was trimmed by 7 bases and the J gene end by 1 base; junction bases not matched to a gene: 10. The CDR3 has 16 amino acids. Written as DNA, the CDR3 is TGTGCCAGCAAACCGGGAGGGCTCGCGGGCACAGATACGCAGTATTTT. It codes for CASKPGGLAGTDTQYF.

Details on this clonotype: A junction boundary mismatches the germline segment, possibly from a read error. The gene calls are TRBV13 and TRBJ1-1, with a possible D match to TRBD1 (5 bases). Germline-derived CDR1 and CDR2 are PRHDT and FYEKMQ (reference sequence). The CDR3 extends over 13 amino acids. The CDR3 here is CARSWDRNTEAFF. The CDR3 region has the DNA TGTGCCCGCAGCTGGGACCGAAACACTGAAGCTTTCTTT.

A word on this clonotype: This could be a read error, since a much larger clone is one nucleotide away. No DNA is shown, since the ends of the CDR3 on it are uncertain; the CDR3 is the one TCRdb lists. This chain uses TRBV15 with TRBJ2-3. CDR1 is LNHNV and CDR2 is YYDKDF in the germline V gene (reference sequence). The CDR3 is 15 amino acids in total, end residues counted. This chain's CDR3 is CATATVASGTDTLYF.